This TCR beta chain derives from a study of T cell changes during pregnancy in multiple sclerosis. V was shortened by 1 base and J by 2 bases, with 11 bases between the two germline ends. Germline CDR1 SGHVS, CDR2 FNYEAQ. The CDR3 contains 15 residues. TCRdb's table, derived via immunoSEQ multiplex PCR, lists solely in-frame clones and lacks some. In the table there are roughly 72,000 clones, more than 80% of which are singletons. The TCR originated in a female donor with multiple sclerosis, enrolled in a pregnancy study. J is TRBJ2-5 and V is TRBV7-6; maybe TRBD1 (5 bases). The sample in question was CD4+ T cells from peripheral blood mononuclear cells, obtained before pregnancy. CDR3 DNA sequence: TGTGCCAGCAGCTTAGTGGGCAGGGAACAAGAGACCCAGTACTTC. Its translation: CASSLVGREQETQYF.